The 4 T cell receptor beta chains below were found in one sample sequenced in a study of shared clonotypes between healthy human individuals. Clones were sequenced by immunoSEQ multiplex PCR, and TCRdb holds only the in-frame ones, with some missing. In the table there are just under 350,000 clones, roughly 70% of which are singletons. Material: memory CD4+ T cells sorted from blood. Described subset: CD45RA-negative fraction. The receptors were sampled from a man aged 25-45 years in good health.

The rearrangement links TRBV18 to TRBJ1-3, with D uncertain. CDR1 and CDR2 from the germline V gene are KGHSH and LQKENI. V dropped 3 bases and J dropped 3 bases, with 6 bases sitting between them. This CDR3 is built from 13 residues. CDR3 in amino acids: CASSPPSGNTIYF. The DNA of the CDR3 is TGTGCCAGCTCACCCCCCAGTGGAAACACCATATATTTT.

A word on this clone: Its ends do not fully match the called genes, so a read error is possible. This chain connects TRBV28 to TRBJ1-2, with a weak D call TRBD1 (5 bases). CDR3 size: 12 residues. Germline V gene lookup returns CDR1 MDHEN and CDR2 SYDVKM. The CDR3 DNA sequence: TGTGCCAGCAGTTCTGGGACCTATAGCTACACCTTC. Amino acids: CASSSGTYSYTF.

The genes are TRBV19 and TRBJ1-5, with 7 bases matching TRBD1. CDR3 size: 16 residues. V was pared by 8 bases and J by 2 bases, with 12 bases of the junction left unmatched. CDR1 and CDR2 from the germline V gene are LNHDA and SQIVND (reference sequence). CDR3 bases: TGTGCCAGTGTGAGACAGGGTAGTTTTGGCAATCAGCCCCAGCATTTT. Translating gives CASVRQGSFGNQPQHF.

As to this clone: Possible read error: a much larger clone is one base away. J is TRBJ1-1 and V is TRBV10-3, with no clear D. CDR1 is ENHRY, CDR2 SYGVKD, per germline. Trimming took 11 bases from V and 4 from J, leaving 17 bases between them. The CDR3 is 13 residues long. CDR3 sequence reads: CAAGRTVSTEAFF. CDR3 sequence (DNA): TGTGCCGCGGGCCGAACAGTAAGCACTGAAGCTTTCTTT.